Each of the 31 T cell receptor beta chains below was sequenced from the same sample in a study of response to subunit inactivated influenza vaccine. TCRdb itself ran the RT-PCR reads through MiXCR, one entry per CDR3 protein. Counted here are about 540,000 distinct CDR3 sequences, roughly 25% occurring once; the ten biggest clones make up approximately 2.9%. The sample was also reused in another study, on T cells expressing NK-cell markers. That source reports: Generation of TCR beta cDNA was performed by 5'RACE template switching incorporating UMIs.

Here the sequenced sample was CD4+ T cells sorted from PBMCs, taken about 13 days after vaccination. The receptors come from a man aged 50 or older who received an inactivated influenza vaccine.

The rearrangement links TRBV18 to TRBJ2-7; TRBD2 matches at 7 bases. Trimming cost V 8 bases and J 1 base; bases outside gene matches: 11. This CDR3 is 15 amino acids long. The V gene's germline CDR1 is KGHSH and CDR2 LQKENI. The CDR3 DNA reads as TGTGCCAGCCGTATTAGCGGGTCAGGGTCCTACGAGCAGTACTTC. Translation gives CASRISGSGSYEQYF.

V is TRBV29-1 and J is TRBJ2-7; TRBD1 agrees at 9 bases. V lost 4 bases to trimming and J lost 5 bases; unmatched junction nucleotides: 6. The CDR3 consists of 13 residues. The germline CDR1 and CDR2 sequences are SQVTM and ANQGSEA. This chain's CDR3 is CSVVGQGINEQYF. Written as DNA, the CDR3 is TGCAGCGTTGTCGGACAGGGGATCAACGAGCAGTACTTC.

The V and J genes are TRBV6-1 and TRBJ2-2; a possible D gene is TRBD1 (6 bases). Per germline, CDR1 MNHNS and CDR2 SASEGT. The CDR3 sequence is 14 residues long. Trimming shortened V by 9 bases and J by 2 bases, and 13 bases separated the two germline ends. The DNA of the CDR3 is TGTGCCAGTCCCGGGACACTTAACACCGGGGAGCTGTTTTTT. Its translation: CASPGTLNTGELFF.

The rearrangement joins TRBV6-2 or TRBV6-3 to TRBJ2-7, with D hard to call. Germline V lookup: CDR1 MNHEY, CDR2 SVGEGT. V gave up 2 bases and J gave up 2 bases, with 16 bases separating them. The CDR3 contains 16 residues. The CDR3 protein is CASSYPRTRNPYEQYF. As DNA, the CDR3 is TGTGCCAGCAGTTACCCGAGGACCAGGAATCCCTACGAGCAGTACTTC.

The V gene is TRBV6-2 or TRBV6-3, the J gene TRBJ1-1; TRBD1 matches 8 bases. Germline CDR1 is MNHEY and CDR2 is SVGEGT. V lost 6 bases, J lost 10 bases, and 13 bases stayed unmatched. The CDR3 is made up of 14 amino acids. The CDR3 is CASSRTGQDMGAFF. The CDR3 bases are TGTGCCAGCAGCCGAACGGGACAGGATATGGGAGCTTTCTTT.

This clonotype turned up a few times. The rearrangement uses TRBV20-1 and TRBJ2-7, with TRBD1 matching 9 bases. After removal of 5 bases from V and 2 bases from J, the junction contained 7 bases not matched to a gene. The CDR3 is 14 residues long. In germline, CDR1 is DFQATT, CDR2 SNEGSKA (reference sequence). The DNA for the CDR3 is TGCAGTGCTCGACAGGGGGGATCGGCCTACGAGCAGTACTTC. It translates to CSARQGGSAYEQYF.

In its sample, this clonotype was seen a few times. This chain uses TRBV4-3 with TRBJ2-7; D is ambiguous. CDR1 is LGHNA and CDR2 is YSLEER in the germline V gene. Trimming shortened V by 0 bases and J by 2 bases, and 17 bases separated the two germline ends. The CDR3 has 17 amino acids. CDR3: CASSQDWATRRPYEQYF. CDR3 in DNA: TGCGCCAGCAGCCAAGATTGGGCTACCCGGCGGCCCTACGAGCAGTACTTC.

The J gene is TRBJ2-1, the V gene TRBV2, with 10 bases that match TRBD2. Per germline, CDR1 SNHLY and CDR2 FYNNEI. V lost 7 bases, J lost 1 base, and 4 bases stayed unmatched. The CDR3 loop spans 15 amino acids. Here the CDR3 reads CASILAGASYNEQFF. The CDR3, as DNA: TGTGCCAGCATCCTAGCGGGGGCTTCCTACAATGAGCAGTTCTTC. The entire variable domain, with the rest obtained from reference TRBV2 and TRBJ2-1, is as follows: EPEVTQTPSHQVTQMGQEVILRCVPISNHLYFYWYRQILGQKVEFLVSFYNNEISEKSEIFDDQFSVERPDGSNFTLKIRSTKLEDSAMYFCASILAGASYNEQFFGPGTRLTVL.

This clonotype has a handful of counts. This chain joins TRBV5-1 and TRBJ1-1; D not certain. Germline CDR1 reads SGHRS; CDR2 reads YFSETQ. Trimming pared 0 bases from V and 0 bases from J, leaving 9 bases between. The CDR3 covers 15 residues. CDR3 residues: CASSLGVDLNTEAFF. The CDR3 DNA reads TGCGCCAGCAGCTTGGGTGTAGATTTGAACACTGAAGCTTTCTTT.

A single count supports this clonotype. The chain joins TRBV7-6 to TRBJ2-3; D remains ambiguous. The ends were cut back, 5 bases at V and 5 bases at J, with 11 bases in the middle. Germline CDR1 is SGHVS and CDR2 is FNYEAQ. CDR3 length: 13 residues. CDR3 residues: CASSKRPGDTQYF. The CDR3 DNA reads as TGTGCCAGCAGCAAACGACCCGGAGATACGCAGTATTTT. The whole variable domain, remainder taken from reference TRBV7-6 and TRBJ2-3, is GAGVSQSPRYKVTKRGQDVALRCDPISGHVSLYWYRQALGQGPEFLTYFNYEAQQDKSGLPNDRFSAERPEGSISTLTIQRTEQRDSAMYRCASSKRPGDTQYFGPGTRLTVL.

This clonotype has just a few counts. CDR3 in DNA: TGTGCCAGCAGTCGGGTGCGGGAAGAGACCCAGTACTTC. It specifies CASSRVREETQYF. The rearrangement links TRBV6-2 or TRBV6-3 to TRBJ2-5, with D possibly TRBD2 on 5 matching bases. CDR1 and CDR2 from the germline V gene are MNHEY and SVGEGT. The V end lost 5 bases, the J end lost 3 bases, and 10 bases lay between the germline ends. This CDR3 is 13 amino acids long.

This chain joins TRBV7-9 and TRBJ2-2, with no clear D. CDR1 and CDR2 (germline): SEHNR, FQNEAQ (reference sequence). Trimming left V 5 bases short and J 3 bases short, with 16 bases between. This CDR3 has 16 residues. CDR3 in amino acids: CASSPRGSQDTGELFF. Written as DNA, the CDR3 is TGTGCCAGCAGCCCCCGTGGGTCTCAAGACACCGGGGAGCTGTTTTTT.

This clonotype has only a few counts. The chain is built from TRBV20-1 and TRBJ2-7, with 7 bases fitting TRBD1. The CDR3 is 16 residues long. From germline, CDR1 is DFQATT and CDR2 SNEGSKA (reference sequence). V gave up 1 base and J gave up 7 bases; unmatched junction bases: 16. CDR3 residues: CSARGSRQGTLWEQYF. The CDR3 DNA reads TGCAGTGCTAGAGGGTCCCGACAGGGCACTTTATGGGAGCAGTACTTC.

The rearrangement uses TRBV28 and TRBJ2-7; no reliable D call. The length of the CDR3 is 14 residues. Looked up from germline, CDR1 is MDHEN and CDR2 is SYDVKM. Trimming shortened V by 7 bases and J by 1 base, and 14 bases separated the two germline ends. CDR3 bases: TGTGCCAGCAAGTCGCATAGCATATCCTACGAGCAGTACTTC. It yields the protein CASKSHSISYEQYF.

This chain links TRBV4-2 with TRBJ2-7; TRBD1 might be the D (5 bases). Trimming stripped 0 bases from V and 5 bases from J, with 11 bases between. CDR1 is LGHNA, CDR2 YNFKEQ, per germline. CDR3 length: 14 amino acids. CDR3 loop: CASSQDRGRNEQYF. The CDR3 DNA reads as TGTGCCAGCAGCCAAGATAGGGGTCGGAACGAGCAGTACTTC.

This clonotype appeared a few times. This chain links TRBV5-1 with TRBJ1-2; tentative D call: TRBD1 (6 bases). With 3 bases removed from V and 7 bases from J, the gap between germline ends came to 19 bases. The CDR3 has 15 amino acids. Germline V gives CDR1 SGHRS, CDR2 YFSETQ. CDR3 in amino acids: CASSSDSGGRSGYTF. The DNA of the CDR3 is TGCGCCAGCAGCTCGGACAGCGGGGGACGCTCTGGCTACACCTTC.

The sample holds a few counts of this clonotype. The V and J genes are TRBV12-3 or TRBV12-4 and TRBJ2-1; possible D gene TRBD2, 6 bases. V lost 5 bases to trimming and J lost 3 bases, with 14 bases between them. CDR3 length: 15 residues. The CDR3 nucleotides read TGTGCCAGCAGTCAAATGGGACTCGTCTACAATGAGCAGTTCTTC. Its protein is CASSQMGLVYNEQFF.

This clonotype was counted between two and nine times. This chain links TRBV29-1 with TRBJ1-1; TRBD1 might be the D (5 bases). The CDR3 runs 11 residues. From germline, CDR1 is SQVTM and CDR2 ANQGSEA. The CDR3: CVGRVEVEAFF. The CDR3 nucleotides read TGCGTCGGCAGGGTTGAGGTTGAAGCTTTCTTT.

This clonotype was recorded a few times. The chain joins TRBV7-3 to TRBJ2-1; 13 bases agree with TRBD2. The CDR3 sequence is 17 residues long. Germline lookup yields CDR1 SGHTA and CDR2 FQGTGA. The V segment lost 5 bases and the J segment 9 bases; nucleotides outside the gene matches: 13. The CDR3 DNA reads as TGTGCCAGCAGCCCCCCCCGGACTAGCGGGAGTCGGGGTGAGCAGTTCTTC. Amino acid sequence: CASSPPRTSGSRGEQFF.

Ten or more counts support this clonotype. The J gene is TRBJ1-2, the V gene TRBV4-2; 7 bases match TRBD1. Germline-derived CDR1 and CDR2 are LGHNA and YNFKEQ. The CDR3 is 15 amino acids. Trimming removed 1 base from V and 2 bases from J; junction bases left unmatched: 4. CDR3 nucleotide sequence: TGTGCCAGCAGCCAAGGCGGACAGGCGAACTATGGCTACACCTTC. It specifies CASSQGGQANYGYTF.

V and J are TRBV6-2 or TRBV6-3 and TRBJ2-2, with 9 nucleotides matching TRBD2. CDR3 size: 16 residues. From germline, CDR1 is MNHEY and CDR2 SVGEGT. With V trimmed by 6 bases and J by 8 bases, 13 bases remained unmatched. CDR3 sequence reads: CASRRTTSGFYGELFF. In DNA form, the CDR3 reads TGTGCCAGCAGACGTACGACTAGCGGATTCTATGGGGAGCTGTTTTTT.

V usage is TRBV7-6 and J usage is TRBJ2-7; 11 bases align to TRBD2. Per the germline V gene, CDR1 is SGHVS and CDR2 is FNYEAQ. The CDR3 has 14 amino acids. Losses at the gene ends were 4 bases for V and 4 bases for J; bases not matched to a gene: 3. CDR3 protein: CASSSRLAGYEQYF. DNA of the CDR3: TGTGCCAGCAGCTCGCGACTAGCGGGATACGAGCAGTACTTC.

The table lists this clonotype with a few counts. The rearrangement uses TRBV20-1 and TRBJ2-5, with TRBD1 matching over 8 bases. CDR3 length: 15 amino acids. The junction had 8 bases not matched to a gene; V was cut back by 1 base and J by 4 bases. Germline V gene data show CDR1 as DFQATT and CDR2 as SNEGSKA (reference sequence). CDR3 in DNA: TGCAGTGCTAGAGGGCTCAGGGGGCTTAGAGAGACCCAGTACTTC. This codes for CSARGLRGLRETQYF.

The genes are TRBV5-1 and TRBJ2-2; D remains ambiguous. CDR1 is SGHRS and CDR2 is YFSETQ in the germline V gene. With 4 bases removed from V and 2 bases from J, the gap between germline ends came to 12 bases. The CDR3 contains 15 residues. The CDR3 coding sequence is TGCGCCAGCAGCCTTACTCTCTTCAACACCGGGGAGCTGTTTTTT. This encodes CASSLTLFNTGELFF.

This clonotype was seen many times. The chain couples TRBV4-3 to TRBJ2-7, with 7 bases aligning to TRBD2. V shed 0 bases and J 3 bases; nucleotides not matched to a gene: 8. Germline V gives CDR1 LGHNA, CDR2 YSLEER. The CDR3 is 16 residues long. The CDR3 nucleotides read TGCGCCAGCAGCCAAGAATACGGGGCGGGAGACTACGAGCAGTACTTC. This codes for CASSQEYGAGDYEQYF.

This clonotype has only a few counts. The rearrangement uses TRBV12-3 or TRBV12-4 and TRBJ2-7; D is perhaps TRBD2 (7 bases). CDR3 length: 14 amino acids. V was pared by 5 bases and J by 6 bases, with 17 bases between. As DNA, the CDR3 is TGTGCCAGCAGTCCTTCGGGGGGCTTACGCGAGCAGTACTTC. Amino acid sequence: CASSPSGGLREQYF.

This clonotype was observed a few times. The chain couples TRBV28 to TRBJ2-2; 9 bases are shared with TRBD2. The V segment lost 8 bases and the J segment 4 bases; nucleotides outside the gene matches: 11. This CDR3 has 16 amino acids. CDR1 and CDR2 from the germline V gene are MDHEN and SYDVKM. The CDR3 region has the DNA TGTGCCAGCGAAGGGGCTAGCGGGGAATTCACCGGGGAGCTGTTTTTT. This encodes CASEGASGEFTGELFF.

This clonotype was found many times. V and J are TRBV2 and TRBJ1-2; TRBD1 might be the D (6 bases). CDR3 length equals 13 residues. Germline V gives CDR1 SNHLY, CDR2 FYNNEI. Trimming took off 4 bases at V and 1 base at J, with 7 bases between the two ends. The CDR3 spells CASSVDSNYGYTF. As DNA, the CDR3 is TGTGCCAGCAGTGTGGACAGTAACTATGGCTACACCTTC.

The V and J genes are TRBV28 and TRBJ2-3, with TRBD2 as a possible D gene (5 bases). In germline, CDR1 is MDHEN, CDR2 SYDVKM. CDR3 length equals 15 residues. Trimming took off 4 bases at V and 2 bases at J, with 13 bases between the two ends. The CDR3 sequence is CASSSRRRDTDTQYF. The CDR3 nucleotides are TGTGCCAGCAGTTCTCGGAGACGGGACACAGATACGCAGTATTTT. Variable domain in full (rest from reference TRBV28 and TRBJ2-3): DVKVTQSSRYLVKRTGEKVFLECVQDMDHENMFWYRQDPGLGLRLIYFSYDVKMKEKGDIPEGYSVSREKKERFSLILESASTNQTSMYLCASSSRRRDTDTQYFGPGTRLTVL.

The chain uses TRBV10-3 and TRBJ2-3; D is perhaps TRBD1 or TRBD2 (5 bases each). Germline assignment: CDR1 ENHRY and CDR2 SYGVKD. Trimming cost V 5 bases and J 7 bases, with 16 bases left between them. The CDR3 spans 14 residues. In nucleotides, the CDR3 is TGTGCCATCAGTCCGGGACCTCGCCGGAATACGCAGTATTTT. Residues: CAISPGPRRNTQYF.

The chain has TRBV6-2 or TRBV6-3 and TRBJ2-5, with D perhaps given as TRBD1 or TRBD2 (5 bases each). This CDR3 has 14 amino acids. V lost 2 bases and J lost 9, with 16 bases in between. The V gene's germline CDR1 is MNHEY and CDR2 SVGEGT. CDR3 bases: TGTGCCAGCAGTTACCCGGGACCCAGCATGCCCCAGTACTTC. Its translation: CASSYPGPSMPQYF.